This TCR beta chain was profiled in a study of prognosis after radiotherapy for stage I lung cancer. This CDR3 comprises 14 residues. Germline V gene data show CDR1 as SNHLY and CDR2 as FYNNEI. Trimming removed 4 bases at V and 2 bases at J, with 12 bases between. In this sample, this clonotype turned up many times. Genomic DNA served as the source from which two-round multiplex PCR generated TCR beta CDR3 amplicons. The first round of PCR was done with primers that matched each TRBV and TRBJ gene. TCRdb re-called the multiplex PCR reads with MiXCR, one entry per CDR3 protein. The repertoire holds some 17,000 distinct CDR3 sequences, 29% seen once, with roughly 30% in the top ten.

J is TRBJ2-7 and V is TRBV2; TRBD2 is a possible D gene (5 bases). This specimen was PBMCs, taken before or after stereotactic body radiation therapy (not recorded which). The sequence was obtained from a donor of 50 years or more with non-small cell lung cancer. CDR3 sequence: CASSGQTGAYEQYF. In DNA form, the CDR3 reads TGTGCCAGCAGTGGTCAGACCGGGGCCTACGAGCAGTACTTC.